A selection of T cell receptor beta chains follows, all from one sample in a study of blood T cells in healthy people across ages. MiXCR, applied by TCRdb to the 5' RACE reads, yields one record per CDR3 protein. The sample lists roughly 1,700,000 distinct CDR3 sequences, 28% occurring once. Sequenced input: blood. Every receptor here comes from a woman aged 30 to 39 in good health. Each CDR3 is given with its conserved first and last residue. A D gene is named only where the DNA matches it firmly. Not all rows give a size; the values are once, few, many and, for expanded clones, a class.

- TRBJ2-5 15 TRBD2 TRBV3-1 CAGSQGTSGRETQYF TGTGCCGGCAGCCAAGGGACTAGCGGGAGAGAGACCCAGTACTTC
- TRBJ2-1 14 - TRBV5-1 CASRRTGNYNEQFF TGCGCCAGCAGGCGAACAGGGAACTACAATGAGCAGTTCTTC
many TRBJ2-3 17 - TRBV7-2 CASSLGEGRTLTDTQYF TGTGCCAGCAGCTTAGGGGAAGGCCGCACTCTCACAGATACGCAGTATTTT
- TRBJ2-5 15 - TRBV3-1 CASSQGSRGVRDQYF TGTGCCAGCAGCCAAGGTTCGCGGGGTGTTCGTGATCAGTACTTC
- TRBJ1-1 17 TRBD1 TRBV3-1 CASSQERARGKNTEAFF TGTGCCAGCAGCCAAGAAAGGGCCAGGGGGAAGAACACTGAAGCTTTCTTT
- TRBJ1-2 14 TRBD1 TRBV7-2 CASSLFGTGYGYTF TGTGCCAGCAGCTTGTTTGGGACAGGGTATGGCTACACCTTC
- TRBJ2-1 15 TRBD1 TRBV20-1 CSAPTPGQGYNEQFF TGCAGTGCTCCTACGCCGGGACAGGGTTACAATGAGCAGTTCTTC
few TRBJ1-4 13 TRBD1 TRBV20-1 CSGEGAANEKLVF TGCAGTGGAGAGGGGGCTGCTAATGAAAAACTGGTTTTT
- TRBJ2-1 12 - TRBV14 CASSQGTSPQFF TGTGCCAGCAGCCAAGGGACCTCTCCCCAGTTCTTC
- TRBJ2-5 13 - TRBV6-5 CASSPDQRETQYF TGTGCCAGCAGCCCCGACCAACGGGAGACCCAGTACTTC
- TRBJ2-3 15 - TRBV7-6 CASIQPRGRADTQYF TGTGCCAGCATCCAACCTAGGGGGAGAGCAGATACGCAGTATTTT
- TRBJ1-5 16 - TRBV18 CASSPPGGSSNQPQHF TGTGCCAGCTCACCACCTGGTGGAAGTTCCAATCAGCCCCAGCATTTT
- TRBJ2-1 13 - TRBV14 CASSKNIHNEQFF TGTGCCAGCAGCAAAAATATCCACAATGAGCAGTTCTTC